This section outlines one TCR beta chain sequence together with its context. The data belong to a study of OX40 agonist ivuxolimab in advanced cancers. Study-wide context: Partial responses were recorded for three patients, including one with hepatocellular carcinoma and two with cutaneous melanoma.

CDR1 and CDR2 (germline): MNHEY, SVGAGI. The junction had 13 bases not matched to a gene; V was cut back by 6 bases and J by 7 bases. CDR3 length: 15 amino acids. Repertoires were generated with immunoSEQ multiplex PCR, while TCRdb's copy carries only in-frame clones and drops some. The repertoire consists of around 86,000 clones, with under 95% occurring once and the leading ten covering roughly an eighth. Sample: CD4+ or CD8+ T cells sorted from blood, taken in a trial of the OX40 agonist ivuxolimab. The chain recombines TRBV6-5 with TRBJ1-1, with 8 bases fitting TRBD1. The receptor's source is an adult with an advanced solid tumor such as melanoma, head and neck, liver or kidney cancer. The CDR3 sequence: CASSPGQGYSREAFF. CDR3 nucleotides: TGTGCCAGCAGCCCCGGACAGGGATATTCCCGTGAAGCTTTCTTT.